This T cell receptor (beta chain) was sequenced during a study of radiotherapy plus CTLA-4 blockade in lung cancer. Overall study: For 15% to 20% of patients, objective responses occurred, and approximately 31% had disease control.

Repertoires were generated with immunoSEQ multiplex PCR, while TCRdb's copy carries only in-frame clones and drops some. The sample has approximately 50,000 clones, 86% seen once. Focal radiation plus CTLA-4 blockade with ipilimumab was given to patients with chemo-refractory metastatic non-small-cell lung cancer. CDR3 size: 15 residues. Germline V lookup: CDR1 MDHEN, CDR2 SYDVKM. Trimming removed 5 bases from V and 2 bases from J; junction bases left unmatched: 5. Points on this clone: Its antigen remains unknown.

Overall study findings and caveats: In blood, TCR clones derived from the tumor expanded after radiotherapy plus ipilimumab. Together with interferon-beta, which increased in serum after radiation, early dynamic changes in blood T cell clones were reportedly the best predictors of response.

The clonotype originates from a human donor with non-small cell lung cancer that progressed on radiotherapy plus ipilimumab. Some clones in this sample may be carry-over from other donors' samples. The rearrangement joins TRBV28 to TRBJ1-4; 7 nucleotides match TRBD1. Sequencing used peripheral blood, obtained from a patient treated with radiotherapy plus ipilimumab. CDR3 bases: TGTGCCAGCAGTCTCACAGGGGTCACTAATGAAAAACTGTTTTTT. Translated: CASSLTGVTNEKLFF.